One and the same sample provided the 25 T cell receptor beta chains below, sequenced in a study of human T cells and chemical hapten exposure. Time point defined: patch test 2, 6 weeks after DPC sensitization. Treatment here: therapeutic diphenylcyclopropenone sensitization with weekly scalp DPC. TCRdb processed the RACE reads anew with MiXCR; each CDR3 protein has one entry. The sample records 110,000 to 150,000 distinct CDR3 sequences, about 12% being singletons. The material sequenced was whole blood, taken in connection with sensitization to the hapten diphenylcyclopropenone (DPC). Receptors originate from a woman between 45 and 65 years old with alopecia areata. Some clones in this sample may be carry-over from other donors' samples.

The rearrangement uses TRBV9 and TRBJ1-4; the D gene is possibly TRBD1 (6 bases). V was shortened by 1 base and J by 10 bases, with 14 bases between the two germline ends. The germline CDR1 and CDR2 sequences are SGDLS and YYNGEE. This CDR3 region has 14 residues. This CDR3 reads CASSVMPEQGKLFF. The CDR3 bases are TGTGCCAGCAGCGTAATGCCAGAACAGGGAAAACTGTTTTTT.

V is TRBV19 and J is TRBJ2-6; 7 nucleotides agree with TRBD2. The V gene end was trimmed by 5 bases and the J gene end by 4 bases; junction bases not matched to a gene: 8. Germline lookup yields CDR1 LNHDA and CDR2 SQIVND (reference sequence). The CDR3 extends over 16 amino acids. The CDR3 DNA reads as TGTGCCAGTAGTCCCCTTCGGGGGGAAGGGGCCAACGTCCTGACTTTC. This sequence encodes CASSPLRGEGANVLTF.

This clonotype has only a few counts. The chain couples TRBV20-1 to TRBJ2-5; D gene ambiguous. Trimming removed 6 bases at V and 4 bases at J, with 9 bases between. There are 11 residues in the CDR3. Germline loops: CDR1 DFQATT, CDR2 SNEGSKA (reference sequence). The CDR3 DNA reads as TGCAGTGCCAAAATATTAGAGACCCAGTACTTC. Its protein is CSAKILETQYF.

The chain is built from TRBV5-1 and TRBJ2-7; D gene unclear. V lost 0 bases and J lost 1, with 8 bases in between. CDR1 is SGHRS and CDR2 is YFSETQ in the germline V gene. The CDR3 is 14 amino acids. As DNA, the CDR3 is TGCGCCAGCAGCTTGGTAACCACTTCCTACGAGCAGTACTTC. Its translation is CASSLVTTSYEQYF.

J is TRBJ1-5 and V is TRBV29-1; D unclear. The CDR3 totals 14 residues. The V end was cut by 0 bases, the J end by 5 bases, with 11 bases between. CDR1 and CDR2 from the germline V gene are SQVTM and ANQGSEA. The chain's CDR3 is CSVEDRRVDQPQHF. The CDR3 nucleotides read TGCAGCGTTGAAGATCGAAGGGTAGATCAGCCCCAGCATTTT.

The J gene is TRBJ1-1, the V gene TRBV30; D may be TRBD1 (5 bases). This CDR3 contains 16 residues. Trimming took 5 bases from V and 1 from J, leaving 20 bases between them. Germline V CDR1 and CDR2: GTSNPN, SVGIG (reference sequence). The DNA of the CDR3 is TGTGCCTGGGCCCGGGGGGGAGCCGCTTCGAACACTGAAGCTTTCTTT. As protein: CAWARGGAASNTEAFF.

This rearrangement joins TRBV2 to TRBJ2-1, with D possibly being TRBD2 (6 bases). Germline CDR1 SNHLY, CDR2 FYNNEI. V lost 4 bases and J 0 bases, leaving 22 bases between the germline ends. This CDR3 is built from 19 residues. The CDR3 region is CASSGSAGSGEFSYNEQFF. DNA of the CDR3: TGTGCCAGCAGTGGATCAGCGGGCTCCGGGGAGTTCTCCTACAATGAGCAGTTCTTC. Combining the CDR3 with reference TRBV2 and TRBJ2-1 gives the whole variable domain EPEVTQTPSHQVTQMGQEVILRCVPISNHLYFYWYRQILGQKVEFLVSFYNNEISEKSEIFDDQFSVERPDGSNFTLKIRSTKLEDSAMYFCASSGSAGSGEFSYNEQFFGPGTRLTVL.

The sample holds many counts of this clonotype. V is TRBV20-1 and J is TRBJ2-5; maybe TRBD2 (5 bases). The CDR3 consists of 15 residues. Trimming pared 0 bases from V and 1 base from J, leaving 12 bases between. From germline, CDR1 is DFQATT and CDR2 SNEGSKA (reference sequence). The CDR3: CSAREASSPQETQYF. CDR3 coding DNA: TGCAGTGCTAGAGAGGCTAGCAGTCCCCAAGAGACCCAGTACTTC.

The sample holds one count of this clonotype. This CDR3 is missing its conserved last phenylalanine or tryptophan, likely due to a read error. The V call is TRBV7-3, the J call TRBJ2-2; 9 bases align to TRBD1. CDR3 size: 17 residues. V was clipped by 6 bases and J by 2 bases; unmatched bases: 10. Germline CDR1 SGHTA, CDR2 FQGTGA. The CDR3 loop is CASSTTRDRANTGELFS. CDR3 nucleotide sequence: TGTGCCAGCAGTACTACCCGGGACAGGGCTAACACCGGGGAGCTGTTTTCT.

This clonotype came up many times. The CDR3: CSVGLAGVGEQFF. The CDR3 coding sequence is TGCAGCGTTGGACTAGCGGGAGTCGGTGAGCAGTTCTTC. This chain joins TRBV29-1 and TRBJ2-1; 12 nucleotides match TRBD2. Germline trimming cut 4 bases from V and 9 bases from J; bases unmatched to any gene: 4. The CDR3 sequence is 13 residues long. Germline CDR1 SQVTM, CDR2 ANQGSEA.

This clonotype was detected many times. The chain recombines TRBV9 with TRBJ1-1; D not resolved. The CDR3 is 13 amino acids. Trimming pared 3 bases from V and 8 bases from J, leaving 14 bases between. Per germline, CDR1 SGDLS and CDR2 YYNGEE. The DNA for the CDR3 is TGTGCCAGCAGCGGTGGTGGTGGACGGGAAGCTTTCTTT. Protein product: CASSGGGGREAFF. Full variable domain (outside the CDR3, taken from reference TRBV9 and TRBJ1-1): DSGVTQTPKHLITATGQRVTLRCSPRSGDLSVYWYQQSLDQGLQFLIQYYNGEERAKGNILERFSAQQFPDLHSELNLSSLELGDSALYFCASSGGGGREAFFGQGTRLTVV.

Here the CDR3 DNA reads TGTGCCAGCAGTTTACCGCAGAGAAGCTCCTATAATTCACCCCTCCACTTT. The encoded protein is CASSLPQRSSYNSPLHF. This sequence joins TRBV28 and TRBJ1-6; D call uncertain. The CDR3 is 17 amino acids. Germline V gene data show CDR1 as MDHEN and CDR2 as SYDVKM. V was clipped by 2 bases and J by 0 bases, with 11 bases between them.

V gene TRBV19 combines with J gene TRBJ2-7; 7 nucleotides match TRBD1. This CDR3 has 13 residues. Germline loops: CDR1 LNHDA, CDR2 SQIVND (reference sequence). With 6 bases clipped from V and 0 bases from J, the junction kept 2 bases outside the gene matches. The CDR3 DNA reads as TGTGCCAGTAGGGGACAGAACTCCTACGAGCAGTACTTC. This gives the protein CASRGQNSYEQYF.

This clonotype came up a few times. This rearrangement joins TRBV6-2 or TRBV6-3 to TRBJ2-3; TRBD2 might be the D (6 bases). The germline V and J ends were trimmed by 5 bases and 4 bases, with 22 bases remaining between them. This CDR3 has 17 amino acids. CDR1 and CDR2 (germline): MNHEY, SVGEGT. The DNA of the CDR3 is TGTGCCAGCAGTCGCCACATCGGGAGTACCTTTTCAGATACGCAGTATTTT. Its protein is CASSRHIGSTFSDTQYF.

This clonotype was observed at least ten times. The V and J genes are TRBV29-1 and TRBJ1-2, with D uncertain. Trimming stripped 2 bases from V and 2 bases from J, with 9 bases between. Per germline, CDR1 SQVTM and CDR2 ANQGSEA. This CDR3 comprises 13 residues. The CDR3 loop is CSVELAGNYGYTF. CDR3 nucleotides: TGCAGCGTTGAATTGGCGGGGAACTATGGCTACACCTTC.

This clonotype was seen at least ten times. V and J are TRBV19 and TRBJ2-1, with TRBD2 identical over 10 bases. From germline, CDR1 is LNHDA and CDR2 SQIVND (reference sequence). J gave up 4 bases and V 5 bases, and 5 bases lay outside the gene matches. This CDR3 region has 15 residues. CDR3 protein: CASSSTSGVYNEQFF. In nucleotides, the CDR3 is TGTGCCAGTAGTTCAACTAGCGGGGTATACAATGAGCAGTTCTTC.

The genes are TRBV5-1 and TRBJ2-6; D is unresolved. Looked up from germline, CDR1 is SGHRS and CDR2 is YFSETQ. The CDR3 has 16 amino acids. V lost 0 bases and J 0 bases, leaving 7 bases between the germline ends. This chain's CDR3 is CASSLENGSGANVLTF. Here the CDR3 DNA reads TGCGCCAGCAGCTTGGAAAATGGCTCTGGGGCCAACGTCCTGACTTTC.

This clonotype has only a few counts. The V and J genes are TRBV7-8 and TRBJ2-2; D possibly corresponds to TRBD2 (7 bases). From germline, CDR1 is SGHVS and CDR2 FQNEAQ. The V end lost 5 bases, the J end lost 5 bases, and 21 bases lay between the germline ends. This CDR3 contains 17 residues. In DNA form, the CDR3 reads TGTGCCAGCAGCCCTTCCTCGGAGGGGGGGCGGACCGGGGAGCTGTTTTTT. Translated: CASSPSSEGGRTGELFF.

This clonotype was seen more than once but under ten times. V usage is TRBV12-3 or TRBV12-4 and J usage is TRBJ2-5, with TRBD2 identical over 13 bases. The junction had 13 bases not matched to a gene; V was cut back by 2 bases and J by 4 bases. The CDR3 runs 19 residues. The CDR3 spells CASSLTPFGLAGVSETQYF. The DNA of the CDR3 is TGTGCCAGCAGTTTAACCCCCTTTGGACTAGCGGGAGTCTCAGAGACCCAGTACTTC.

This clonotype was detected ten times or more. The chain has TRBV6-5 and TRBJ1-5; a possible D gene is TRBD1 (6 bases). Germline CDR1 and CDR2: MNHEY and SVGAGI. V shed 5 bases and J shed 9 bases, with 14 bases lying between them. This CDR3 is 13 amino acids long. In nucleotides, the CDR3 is TGTGCCAGCAGTAACGGGGGGCAAACGCCCCAGCATTTT. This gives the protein CASSNGGQTPQHF.

Here the CDR3 reads CSAAQETQYF. CDR3 DNA sequence: TGCAGTGCTGCGCAAGAGACCCAGTACTTC. The chain carries TRBV20-1 and TRBJ2-5, with D hard to call. Germline V gene lookup returns CDR1 DFQATT and CDR2 SNEGSKA (reference sequence). V lost 5 bases and J lost 2, with 3 bases in between. This CDR3 is built from 10 residues.

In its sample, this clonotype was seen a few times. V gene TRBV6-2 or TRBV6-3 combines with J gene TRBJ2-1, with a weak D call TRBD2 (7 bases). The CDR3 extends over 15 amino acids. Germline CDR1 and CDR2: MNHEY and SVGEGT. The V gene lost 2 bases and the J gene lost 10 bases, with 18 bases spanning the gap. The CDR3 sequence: CASSYRGGPSEEQFF. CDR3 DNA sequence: TGTGCCAGCAGTTACAGGGGGGGACCTTCGGAGGAGCAGTTCTTC.

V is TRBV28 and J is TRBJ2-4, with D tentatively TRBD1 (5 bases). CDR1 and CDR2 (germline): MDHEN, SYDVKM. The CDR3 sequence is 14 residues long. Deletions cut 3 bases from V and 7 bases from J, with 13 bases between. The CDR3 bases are TGTGCCAGCAGTTTGGGGCCTCCTCGGAACATTCAGTACTTC. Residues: CASSLGPPRNIQYF.

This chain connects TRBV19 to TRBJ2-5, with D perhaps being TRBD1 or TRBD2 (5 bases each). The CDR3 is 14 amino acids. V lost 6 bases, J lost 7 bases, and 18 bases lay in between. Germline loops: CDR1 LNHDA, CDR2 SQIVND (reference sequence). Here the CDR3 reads CASRGTAGPVTQYF. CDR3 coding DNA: TGTGCCAGTAGGGGGACGGCGGGTCCTGTGACCCAGTACTTC. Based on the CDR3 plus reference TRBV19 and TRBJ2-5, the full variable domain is DGGITQSPKYLFRKEGQNVTLSCEQNLNHDAMYWYRQDPGQGLRLIYYSQIVNDFQKGDIAEGYSVSREKKESFPLTVTSAQKNPTAFYLCASRGTAGPVTQYFGPGTRLLVL.

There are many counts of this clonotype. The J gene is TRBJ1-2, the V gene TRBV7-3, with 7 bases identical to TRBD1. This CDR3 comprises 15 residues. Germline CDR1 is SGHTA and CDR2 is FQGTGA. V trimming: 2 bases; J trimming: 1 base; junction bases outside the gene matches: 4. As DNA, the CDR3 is TGTGCCAGCAGCTTATCCGGGACAGATAACTATGGCTACACCTTC. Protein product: CASSLSGTDNYGYTF.